The 4 T cell receptor beta chains below all came from one sample that was sequenced in a study of technical replicates of blood from several donors. Assay: immunoSEQ multiplex PCR; the TCRdb copy retains only in-frame clones and omits some. The sample shows approximately 70,000 clones, 98% of them seen only once. Sequenced material: T cells isolated from PBMCs. These receptors all stem from a human donor in good health.

The chain joins TRBV29-1 to TRBJ2-2; 11 bases are a match to TRBD1. The CDR3 spans 13 residues. Trimming removed 7 bases from V and 7 bases from J; junction bases left unmatched: 5. The V gene's germline CDR1 is SQVTM and CDR2 ANQGSEA. CDR3 nucleotides: TGCAGCGCTAGGACAGGGGGCGTCGGGGAGCTGTTTTTT. Protein: CSARTGGVGELFF.

In this sample, this clone turned up once. The chain has TRBV5-1 and TRBJ2-5, with 9 bases matching TRBD2. The CDR3 runs 16 residues. Germline V gene data show CDR1 as SGHRS and CDR2 as YFSETQ. With 0 bases clipped from V and 1 base from J, the junction kept 4 bases outside the gene matches. DNA of the CDR3: TGCGCCAGCAGCTTGGTGCTAGCGGGGATCCAAGAGACCCAGTACTTC. This encodes CASSLVLAGIQETQYF.

The chain combines TRBV6-5 with TRBJ2-1, with 9 bases identical to TRBD2. The CDR3 is 15 amino acids. Losses at the gene ends were 4 bases for V and 9 bases for J; bases not matched to a gene: 10. Germline V gene data show CDR1 as MNHEY and CDR2 as SVGAGI. CDR3 DNA: TGTGCCAGCAGTTCCCTAGCGGGAACCACGAGTGAGCAGTTCTTC. Its translation is CASSSLAGTTSEQFF.

This rearrangement joins TRBV5-4 to TRBJ2-3; TRBD2 agrees at 8 bases. The germline V gene has CDR1 SGHNT and CDR2 YYREEE (reference sequence). Trimming cost V 3 bases and J 5 bases; bases outside gene matches: 5. The CDR3 is 14 residues long. Written as DNA, the CDR3 is TGTGCCAGCAGCTCGGGGGGGCGCGTAGATACGCAGTATTTT. Protein product: CASSSGGRVDTQYF.